This note documents a single TCR beta chain sequence. The entry originates in a study of glioma-infiltrating T cells after dendritic cell vaccination. Time point noted: after dendritic cell vaccination, including at tumor progression/relapse. Sequencing was performed with immunoSEQ multiplex PCR; in TCRdb, only in-frame clones are kept and a portion is missing. The table shows more than 75,000 clones, with over 80% occurring only once. Germline-derived CDR1 and CDR2 are LNHNV and YYDKDF (reference sequence). V gave up 1 base and J gave up 5 bases; unmatched junction bases: 8. The CDR3 extends over 15 amino acids.

The chain is built from TRBV15 and TRBJ2-7; 7 bases agree with TRBD1. The TCR sequence derives from a human donor with glioblastoma. The sequences come from blood, collected after dendritic cell vaccination. CDR3 sequence (DNA): TGTGCCACCAGCAGAGTCCACCTGGGACAGAACGAGCAGTACTTC. Its protein is CATSRVHLGQNEQYF.